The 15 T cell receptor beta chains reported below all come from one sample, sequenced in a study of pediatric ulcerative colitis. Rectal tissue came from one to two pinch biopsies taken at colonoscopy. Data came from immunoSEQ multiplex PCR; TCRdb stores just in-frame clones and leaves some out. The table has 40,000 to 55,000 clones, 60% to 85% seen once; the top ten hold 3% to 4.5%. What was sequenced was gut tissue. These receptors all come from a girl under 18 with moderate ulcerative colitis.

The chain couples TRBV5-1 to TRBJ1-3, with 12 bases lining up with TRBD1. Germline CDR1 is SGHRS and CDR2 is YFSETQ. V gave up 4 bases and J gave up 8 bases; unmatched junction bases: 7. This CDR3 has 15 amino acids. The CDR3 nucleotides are TGCGCCAGCAGCCTAGGGGGACAGGGGGCGGACACCATATATTTT. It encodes CASSLGGQGADTIYF.

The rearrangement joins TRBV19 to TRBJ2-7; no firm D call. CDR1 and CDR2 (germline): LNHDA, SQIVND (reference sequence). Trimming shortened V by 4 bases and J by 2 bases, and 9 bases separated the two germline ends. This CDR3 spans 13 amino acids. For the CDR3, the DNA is TGTGCCAGTAGTAGGAACTATGCCTACGAGCAGTACTTC. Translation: CASSRNYAYEQYF.

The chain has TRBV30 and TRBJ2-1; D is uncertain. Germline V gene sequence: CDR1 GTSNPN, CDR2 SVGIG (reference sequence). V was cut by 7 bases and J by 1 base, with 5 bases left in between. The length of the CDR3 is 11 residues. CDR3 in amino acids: CASSSYNEQFF. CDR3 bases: TGTGCCTCCTCATCCTACAATGAGCAGTTCTTC.

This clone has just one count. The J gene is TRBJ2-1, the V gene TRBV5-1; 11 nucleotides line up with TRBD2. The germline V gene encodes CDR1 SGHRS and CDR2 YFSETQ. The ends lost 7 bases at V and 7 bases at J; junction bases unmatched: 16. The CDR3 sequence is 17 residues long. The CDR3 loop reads CASAGTSGPFVVNEQFF. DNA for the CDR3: TGCGCCAGCGCCGGGACTAGCGGCCCTTTTGTTGTGAATGAGCAGTTCTTC.

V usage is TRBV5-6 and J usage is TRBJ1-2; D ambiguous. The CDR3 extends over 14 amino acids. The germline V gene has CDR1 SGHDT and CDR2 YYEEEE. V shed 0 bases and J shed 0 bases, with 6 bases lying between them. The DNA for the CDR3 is TGTGCCAGCAGCTTGGGGACGGCTAACTATGGCTACACCTTC. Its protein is CASSLGTANYGYTF.

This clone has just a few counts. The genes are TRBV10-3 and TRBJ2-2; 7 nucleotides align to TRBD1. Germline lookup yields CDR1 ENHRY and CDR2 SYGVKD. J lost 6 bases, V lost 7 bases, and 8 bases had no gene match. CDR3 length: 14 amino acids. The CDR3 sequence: CAIKTGIVPGELFF. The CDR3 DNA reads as TGTGCCATCAAGACAGGGATTGTTCCCGGGGAGCTGTTTTTT.

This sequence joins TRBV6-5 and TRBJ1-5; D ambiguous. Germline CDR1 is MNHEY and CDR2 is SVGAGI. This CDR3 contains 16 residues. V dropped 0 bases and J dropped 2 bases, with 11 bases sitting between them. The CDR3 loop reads CASSYSGPRGNQPQHF. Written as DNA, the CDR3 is TGTGCCAGCAGTTACTCCGGCCCCCGGGGCAATCAGCCCCAGCATTTT.

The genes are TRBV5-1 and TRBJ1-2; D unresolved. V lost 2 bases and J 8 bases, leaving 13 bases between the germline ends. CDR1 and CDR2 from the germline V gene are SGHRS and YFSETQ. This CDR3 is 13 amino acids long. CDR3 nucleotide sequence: TGCGCCAGCAGCTTATCCCACCCGGAAGGCTACACCTTC. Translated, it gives CASSLSHPEGYTF. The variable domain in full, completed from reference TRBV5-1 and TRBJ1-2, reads KAGVTQTPRYLIKTRGQQVTLSCSPISGHRSVSWYQQTPGQGLQFLFEYFSETQRNKGNFPGRFSGRQFSNSRSEMNVSTLELGDSALYLCASSLSHPEGYTFGSGTRLTVV.

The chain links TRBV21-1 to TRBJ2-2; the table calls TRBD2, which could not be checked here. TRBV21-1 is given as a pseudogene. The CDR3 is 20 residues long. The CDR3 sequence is CASSKARTKKRRRNTGELFF. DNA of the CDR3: TGTGCCAGCAGCAAAGCCAGGACTAAAAAACGTCGGAGAAACACCGGGGAGCTGTTTTTT.

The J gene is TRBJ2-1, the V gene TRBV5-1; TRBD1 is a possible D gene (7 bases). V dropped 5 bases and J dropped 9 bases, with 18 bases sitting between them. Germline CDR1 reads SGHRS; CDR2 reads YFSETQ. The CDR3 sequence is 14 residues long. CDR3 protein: CASSSGSNRGEQFF. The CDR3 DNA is TGCGCCAGCAGTTCCGGGAGTAACAGGGGTGAGCAGTTCTTC.

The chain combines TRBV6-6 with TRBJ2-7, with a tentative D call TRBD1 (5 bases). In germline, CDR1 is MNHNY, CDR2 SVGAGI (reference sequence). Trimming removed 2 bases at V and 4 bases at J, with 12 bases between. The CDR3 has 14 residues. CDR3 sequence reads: CASSYDRSMYEQYF. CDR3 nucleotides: TGTGCCAGCAGTTACGACAGATCAATGTACGAGCAGTACTTC.

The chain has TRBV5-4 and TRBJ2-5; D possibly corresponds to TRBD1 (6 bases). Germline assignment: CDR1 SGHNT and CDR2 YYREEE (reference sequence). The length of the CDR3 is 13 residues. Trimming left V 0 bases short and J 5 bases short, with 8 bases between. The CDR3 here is CASSLGTGETQYF. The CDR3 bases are TGTGCCAGCAGCTTGGGCACAGGGGAGACCCAGTACTTC.

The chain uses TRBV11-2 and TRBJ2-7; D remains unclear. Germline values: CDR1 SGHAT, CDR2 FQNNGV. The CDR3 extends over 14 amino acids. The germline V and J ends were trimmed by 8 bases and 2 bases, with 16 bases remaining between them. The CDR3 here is CASSPGSSPYEQYF. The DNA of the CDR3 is TGTGCCAGCTCGCCCGGGTCGTCCCCCTACGAGCAGTACTTC.

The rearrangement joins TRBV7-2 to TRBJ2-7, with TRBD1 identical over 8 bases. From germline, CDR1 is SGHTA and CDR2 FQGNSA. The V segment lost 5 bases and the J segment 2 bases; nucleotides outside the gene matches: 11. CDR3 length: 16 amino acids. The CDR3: CASSQRPVRGPYEQYF. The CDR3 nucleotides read TGTGCCAGCAGCCAACGTCCAGTCAGGGGGCCCTACGAGCAGTACTTC. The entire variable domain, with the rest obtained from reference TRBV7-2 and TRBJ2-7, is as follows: GAGVSQSPSNKVTEKGKDVELRCDPISGHTALYWYRQSLGQGLEFLIYFQGNSAPDKSGLPSDRFSAERTGGSVSTLTIQRTQQEDSAVYLCASSQRPVRGPYEQYFGPGTRLTVT.

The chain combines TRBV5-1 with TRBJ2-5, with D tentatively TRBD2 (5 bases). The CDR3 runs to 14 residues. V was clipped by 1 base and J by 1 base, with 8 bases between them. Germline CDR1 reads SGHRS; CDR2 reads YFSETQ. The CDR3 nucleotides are TGCGCCAGCAGCTTGAGGAGCGGCCAAGAGACCCAGTACTTC. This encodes CASSLRSGQETQYF.